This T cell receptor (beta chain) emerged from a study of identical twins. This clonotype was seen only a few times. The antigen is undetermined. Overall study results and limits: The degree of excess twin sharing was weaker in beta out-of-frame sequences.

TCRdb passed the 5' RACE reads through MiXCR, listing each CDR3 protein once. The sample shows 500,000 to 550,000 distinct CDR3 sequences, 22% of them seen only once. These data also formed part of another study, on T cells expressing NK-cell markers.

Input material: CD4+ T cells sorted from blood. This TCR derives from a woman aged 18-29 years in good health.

CDR3: CASSPYRAVVEKLFF. CDR3 DNA: TGTGCCAGCAGTCCGTACAGGGCGGTCGTTGAAAAACTGTTTTTT. This chain links TRBV27 with TRBJ1-4, with D perhaps matching TRBD1 (6 bases). The V end lost 5 bases, the J end lost 7 bases, and 17 bases lay between the germline ends. CDR3 length equals 15 residues. The germline V gene encodes CDR1 MNHEY and CDR2 SMNVEV (reference sequence).